The clone carrying this T cell receptor (beta chain) came up a few times. The sample comes from a study of cytomegalovirus exposure and HLA in healthy donors. With 60 Vbeta and 13 Jbeta primers, the PCR was carried out. TCRdb's copy holds only in-frame clones and misses some; the assay was immunoSEQ multiplex PCR. This sample has about 200,000 clones, with over 60% found just once. The trim removed 6 bases at V and 6 bases at J, leaving 6 bases unmatched. This CDR3 region has 14 residues. The germline gives CDR1 MNHEY, CDR2 SMNVEV (reference sequence). The sample comprised PBMCs. The V call is TRBV27, the J call TRBJ2-4, with 9 bases identical to TRBD1. The clonotype originates from a woman aged 30 to 39 in good health and CMV-seropositive. In nucleotides, the CDR3 is TGTGCCAGCAGCCCGACAGGGGGTATAAACATTCAGTACTTC. This gives the protein CASSPTGGINIQYF.